Described below is a single T cell receptor beta chain sequence and its context. Its target is not known. The germline gives CDR1 MNHEY, CDR2 SMNVEV (reference sequence). V gave up 7 bases and J gave up 6 bases; unmatched junction bases: 4. The CDR3 is 14 residues long. Sequencing was performed with immunoSEQ multiplex PCR; in TCRdb, only in-frame clones are kept and a portion is missing. The data hold about 14,000 clones, with 75% to 90% observed a single time. The entry originates in a study of immune evolution from preneoplasia to lung adenocarcinoma. General study points: Later-stage lesions appeared to have more T cells, more diversity, less clonality. Top clone frequencies peaked in normal lung, apparently declining through invasive adenocarcinoma.

Resections took place in Japan or China from the mid-2010s to the late 2010s. Nucleic acids came from premalignant or tumor cells enriched by macro-dissection. Sequencing was done on a sample of FFPE minimally invasive lung adenocarcinoma tissue. The clonotype originates from a person aged 70 to 85 with lung adenocarcinoma. The genes are TRBV27 and TRBJ2-1; TRBD2 aligns across 12 bases. Here the CDR3 DNA reads TGTGCCAGCACCTTGACTAGCGGGAGCAATGAGCAGTTCTTC. Amino acid sequence: CASTLTSGSNEQFF.